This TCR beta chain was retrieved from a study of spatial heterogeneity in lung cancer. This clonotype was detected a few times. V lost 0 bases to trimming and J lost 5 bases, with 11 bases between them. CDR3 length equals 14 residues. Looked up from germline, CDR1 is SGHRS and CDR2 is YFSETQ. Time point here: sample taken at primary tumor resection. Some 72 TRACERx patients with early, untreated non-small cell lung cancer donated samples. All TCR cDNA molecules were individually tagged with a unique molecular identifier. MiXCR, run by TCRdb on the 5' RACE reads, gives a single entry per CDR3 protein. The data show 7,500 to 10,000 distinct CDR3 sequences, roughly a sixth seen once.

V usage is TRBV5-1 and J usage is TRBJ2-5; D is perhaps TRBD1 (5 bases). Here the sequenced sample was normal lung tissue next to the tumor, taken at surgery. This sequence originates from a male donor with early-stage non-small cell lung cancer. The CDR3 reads CASSLGGILETQYF. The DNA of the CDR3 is TGCGCCAGCAGCTTGGGGGGCATTTTGGAGACCCAGTACTTC.